One T cell receptor (beta chain) is described in this entry. This CDR3 is 15 amino acids long. Germline CDR1 reads SGHKS; CDR2 reads YYEKEE (reference sequence). V lost 0 bases and J 1 base, leaving 8 bases between the germline ends. The table came from immunoSEQ multiplex PCR; TCRdb's copy has only in-frame clones and leaves some out. Here the sample spans tens of thousands of clones, roughly 80% being singletons. This record belongs to a study of OX40 agonist ivuxolimab in advanced cancers. The chain employs TRBV5-5 and TRBJ1-5; D gene ambiguous. The sample was CD4+ or CD8+ T cells sorted from blood, taken in a trial of the OX40 agonist ivuxolimab. The TCR comes from an adult with an advanced solid tumor such as melanoma, head and neck, liver or kidney cancer. This CDR3 reads CASSLEGLSNQPQHF. The CDR3, as DNA: TGTGCCAGCAGCTTGGAAGGGTTAAGCAATCAGCCCCAGCATTTT.